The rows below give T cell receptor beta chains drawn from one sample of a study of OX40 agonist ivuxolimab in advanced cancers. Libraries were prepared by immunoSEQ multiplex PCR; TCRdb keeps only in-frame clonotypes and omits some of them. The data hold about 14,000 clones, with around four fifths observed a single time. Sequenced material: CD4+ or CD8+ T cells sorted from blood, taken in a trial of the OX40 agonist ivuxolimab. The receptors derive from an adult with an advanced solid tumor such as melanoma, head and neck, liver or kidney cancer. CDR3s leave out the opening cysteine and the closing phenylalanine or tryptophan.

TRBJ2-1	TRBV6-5	ASSYFTRDLNNEQF
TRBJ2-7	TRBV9	ASSVGRAGGRHEQY
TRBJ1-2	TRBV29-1	SVEEGGYT
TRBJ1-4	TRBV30	AWSAGALTGEKLF
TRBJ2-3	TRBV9	ASSVGGQFALAGADTQY
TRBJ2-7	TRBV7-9	ASSHTRDRDSYEQY
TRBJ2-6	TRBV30	AWSVLGSGANVLT
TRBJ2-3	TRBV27	ASRFGDTQY
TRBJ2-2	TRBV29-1	SVARAGELF
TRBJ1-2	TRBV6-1	ASPTFYGYT
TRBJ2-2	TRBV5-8	ASSLEWRERAGELF
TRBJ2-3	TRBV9	ASSGPDRERRTDTQY
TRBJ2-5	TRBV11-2	ASSLVGGETQY
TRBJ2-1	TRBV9	ASSVVTSGEQF
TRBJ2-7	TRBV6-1	ASSALLPGTATYEQY
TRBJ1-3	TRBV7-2	ASSLEWGSGNTIY
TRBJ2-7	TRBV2	ASILPDRANDEQY
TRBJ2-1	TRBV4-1	ASSDPVNEQF
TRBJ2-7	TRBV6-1	ASSVRERLSSYEQY
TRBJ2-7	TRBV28	ASSLLQGVEQY
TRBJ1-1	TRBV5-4	ASSFEVGTEAF
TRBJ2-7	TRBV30	AWGGDASYEQY
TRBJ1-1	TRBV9	ASSGPDRSAF
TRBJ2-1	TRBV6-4	ASSDSSGSYNEQF
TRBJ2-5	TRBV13	ASSIKGDQETQY
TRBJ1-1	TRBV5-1	ASVGVLDTEAF
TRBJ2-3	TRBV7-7	ASSQLNPGQGTDTQY
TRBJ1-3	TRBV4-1	ASSQATASGNTIY
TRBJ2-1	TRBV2	ASSDSRTNEQF
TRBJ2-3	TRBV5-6	ASSLARQREGQDTQY
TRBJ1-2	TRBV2	ASSGYARGQANYGYT
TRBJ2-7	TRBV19	ASSPRTPISYEQY
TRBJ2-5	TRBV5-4	ASSLQLAGYQETQY
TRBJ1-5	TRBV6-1	ASSEWPGNQPQH
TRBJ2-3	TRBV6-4	ASSDLPIAGGGTDTQY
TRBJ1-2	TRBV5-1	ASSVTREVLAEGYT
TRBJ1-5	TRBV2	ASSEALGVIQPQH
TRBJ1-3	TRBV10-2	ASSESTEGNTIY
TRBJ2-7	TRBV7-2	ASSLALKGNLGEQY
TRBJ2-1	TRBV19	ASSISGSGNEQF
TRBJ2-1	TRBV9	ASSVGFVQSSYNEQF
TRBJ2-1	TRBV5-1	ASSLTGGKIEQF
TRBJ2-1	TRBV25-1	ASSGEAGGSYNEQF
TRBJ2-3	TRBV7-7	ASSPSGGAADTQY
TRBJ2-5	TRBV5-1	ASSLEAGGNQETQY
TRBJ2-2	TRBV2	ASSESGELF
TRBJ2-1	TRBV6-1	ASSRLAGDGNEQF
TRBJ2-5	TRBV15	ATSRDTTGSETQY
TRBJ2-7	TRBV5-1	ASSVYPVTYEQY
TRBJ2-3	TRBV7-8	ASSQKLAGASTDTQY
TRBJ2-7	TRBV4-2	ASSLGGEQY
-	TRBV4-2	ASSRTSGVSYEQY
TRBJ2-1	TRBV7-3	ASSLTPGGYNEQF
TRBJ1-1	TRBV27	ASSSAGTGVGAF
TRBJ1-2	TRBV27	ASTSRGIYGYT
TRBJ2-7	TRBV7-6	ASSPGTSGPDEQY
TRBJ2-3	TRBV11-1	ASSSFSGGYDTQY
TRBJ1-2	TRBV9	ASSSNSGLSYGYT
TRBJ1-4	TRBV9	ASSVSGGGRTNEKLF
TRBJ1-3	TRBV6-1	ATKGLSGNTIY